What follows are 5 T cell receptor beta chains derived from one specimen sequenced in a study of blood T cell repertoires in COVID-19 (dated by TCRdb to the early 2020s). The library was produced with the immunoSEQ multiplex PCR assay. TCRdb provides this immuneACCESS table in a form limited to in-frame rearrangements. Some clones are lacking; in checked studies, under half of them reflect an unresolved V gene, and why the rest are absent is not known. The sample records tens of thousands of clones, roughly 79% of which are singletons. The ten largest clones add up to roughly 3.5% of the sample. Sequenced material: peripheral blood. These receptors came from a man in his 60s with acute or convalescent COVID-19.

In its sample, this clone was seen a few times. This chain uses TRBV24-1 with TRBJ2-7; maybe TRBD1 (6 bases). CDR3 size: 13 residues. From germline, CDR1 is KGHDR and CDR2 SFDVKD. V lost 5 bases to trimming and J lost 3 bases, with 10 bases between them. As DNA, the CDR3 is TGTGCCACCAGTGGTGAGGGGGTCTACGAGCAGTACTTC. Its translation: CATSGEGVYEQYF.

In DNA form, the CDR3 reads TGTGCCAGCAGTGGAGAGGACTATGGCTACACCTTC. Its translation: CASSGEDYGYTF. This chain uses TRBV2 with TRBJ1-2, with D unresolved. Trimming removed 4 bases from V and 3 bases from J, with 6 bases in between. This CDR3 spans 12 amino acids. CDR1 is SNHLY and CDR2 is FYNNEI in the germline V gene.

The rearrangement uses TRBV5-1 and TRBJ2-1; maybe TRBD2 (7 bases). Germline values: CDR1 SGHRS, CDR2 YFSETQ. The CDR3 runs to 16 residues. V was shortened by 1 base and J by 3 bases, with 14 bases between the two germline ends. The DNA for the CDR3 is TGCGCCAGCAGCTTGCTGGGCGGGGGCCTCTACAATGAGCAGTTCTTC. It specifies CASSLLGGGLYNEQFF.

J is TRBJ2-2 and V is TRBV6-5, with 7 bases fitting TRBD1. Germline V gene lookup returns CDR1 MNHEY and CDR2 SVGAGI. V was pared by 8 bases and J by 3 bases, with 3 bases of the junction left unmatched. This CDR3 region has 13 residues. The CDR3 nucleotides are TGTGCCAGCTACAGGGGAGACACCGGGGAGCTGTTTTTT. This encodes CASYRGDTGELFF.

The chain couples TRBV5-4 to TRBJ1-2; 9 bases are a match to TRBD1. This CDR3 comprises 16 residues. V was pared by 5 bases and J by 8 bases, with 16 bases of the junction left unmatched. The germline V gene has CDR1 SGHNT and CDR2 YYREEE (reference sequence). The CDR3 reads CASRRGPEQGAYGYTF. The CDR3 DNA sequence: TGTGCCAGCAGGAGGGGACCGGAACAGGGGGCTTACGGCTACACCTTC.